These 23 T cell receptor beta chains came from one sample sequenced in a study of radiation and T cells in renal cell carcinoma. Repertoires were generated with immunoSEQ multiplex PCR, while TCRdb's copy carries only in-frame clones and drops some. The table shows 150,000 or so clones, with around nine tenths occurring only once. Time point indicated: baseline pretreatment blood. Treatment meaning: 15 Gy SBRT to primary tumor, nephrectomy 4 weeks later. Here the sequenced sample was blood, taken from a patient whose treatment included radiotherapy and nephrectomy. The origin of the receptors is a woman aged 50 to 60 with renal cell carcinoma.

The rearrangement uses TRBV4-2 and TRBJ2-5; no definite D call. Per the germline V gene, CDR1 is LGHNA and CDR2 is YNFKEQ. The V end was cut by 0 bases, the J end by 2 bases, with 4 bases between. The CDR3 loop spans 13 amino acids. The CDR3 DNA sequence: TGTGCCAGCAGCCAAGACCATCAAGAGACCCAGTACTTC. This codes for CASSQDHQETQYF.

The genes are TRBV7-2 and TRBJ2-3, with 9 bases identical to TRBD2. V shed 2 bases, J shed 6 bases, and the junction held 6 bases outside the gene matches. The V gene's germline CDR1 is SGHTA and CDR2 FQGNSA. The CDR3 is made up of 15 amino acids. CDR3 sequence reads: CASSLFAGGEDTQYF. CDR3 bases: TGTGCCAGCAGCTTATTTGCGGGGGGGGAGGATACGCAGTATTTT.

This chain links TRBV2 with TRBJ1-5; D unresolved. The CDR3 is 15 amino acids. V lost 2 bases to trimming and J lost 0 bases, with 8 bases between them. Germline CDR1 and CDR2: SNHLY and FYNNEI. DNA for the CDR3: TGTGCCAGCAGTGAAAACAGACTTAGCAATCAGCCCCAGCATTTT. It codes for CASSENRLSNQPQHF.

The DNA of the CDR3 is TGTGCCTGGAGCCAGGGGGGCTACGAGCAGTACTTC. This sequence encodes CAWSQGGYEQYF. The V gene is TRBV30, the J gene TRBJ2-7; the D gene is possibly TRBD1 (7 bases). The germline CDR1 and CDR2 sequences are GTSNPN and SVGIG (reference sequence). V gave up 3 bases and J gave up 3 bases, with 9 bases separating them. The CDR3 is 12 residues long.

The chain's CDR3 is CASSEPLLSPLHF. In DNA, the CDR3 is TGTGCCAGTAGCGAACCGCTTCTTTCACCCCTCCACTTT. The chain joins TRBV19 to TRBJ1-6; no firm D call. This CDR3 has 13 amino acids. Trimming cost V 6 bases and J 9 bases, with 12 bases left between them. From germline, CDR1 is LNHDA and CDR2 SQIVND (reference sequence). Full variable domain (remainder filled in from reference TRBV19 and TRBJ1-6): DGGITQSPKYLFRKEGQNVTLSCEQNLNHDAMYWYRQDPGQGLRLIYYSQIVNDFQKGDIAEGYSVSREKKESFPLTVTSAQKNPTAFYLCASSEPLLSPLHFGNGTRLTVT.

The chain is built from TRBV4-1 and TRBJ2-1, with 7 bases lining up with TRBD2. J lost 2 bases, V lost 1 base, and 5 bases had no gene match. CDR1 and CDR2 (germline): MGHRA, YSYEKL. The CDR3 is made up of 16 amino acids. CDR3 loop: CASSQALGGAYNEQFF. In DNA, the CDR3 is TGCGCCAGCAGCCAAGCTTTGGGGGGGGCCTACAATGAGCAGTTCTTC.

This chain joins TRBV7-9 and TRBJ1-2, with D uncertain. Germline values: CDR1 SEHNR, CDR2 FQNEAQ (reference sequence). The V gene lost 5 bases and the J gene lost 5 bases, with 18 bases spanning the gap. This CDR3 spans 15 amino acids. The CDR3 DNA follows: TGTGCCAGCAGCCCCCCCGGGGTCCGGTGGTATGGCTACACCTTC. Translating it yields CASSPPGVRWYGYTF.

The CDR3 DNA sequence: TGTGCCAGCAGCGTGTTGGCGGATACTTTCTATGGCTACACCTTC. Amino acids: CASSVLADTFYGYTF. The chain uses TRBV5-6 and TRBJ1-2; D is undetermined. The germline gives CDR1 SGHDT, CDR2 YYEEEE. CDR3 length: 15 amino acids. V shed 4 bases and J shed 4 bases, with 17 bases lying between them.

The V call is TRBV11-2, the J call TRBJ1-2; no definite D call. This CDR3 spans 15 amino acids. V lost 1 base and J lost 4, with 13 bases in between. Germline assignment: CDR1 SGHAT and CDR2 FQNNGV. CDR3 residues: CASSLGNAAVYGYTF. The CDR3 DNA reads TGTGCCAGCAGCTTAGGGAACGCGGCAGTCTATGGCTACACCTTC.

This sequence joins TRBV5-1 and TRBJ2-7; 8 nucleotides agree with TRBD1. The CDR3 length is 13 residues. Germline CDR1 and CDR2: SGHRS and YFSETQ. J gave up 7 bases and V 3 bases, and 6 bases lay outside the gene matches. The CDR3 DNA reads as TGCGCCAGCAGCTCAGGGGGCGGGCCTGAGCAGTACTTC. Its protein product is CASSSGGGPEQYF. Full variable domain (missing parts from reference TRBV5-1 and TRBJ2-7): KAGVTQTPRYLIKTRGQQVTLSCSPISGHRSVSWYQQTPGQGLQFLFEYFSETQRNKGNFPGRFSGRQFSNSRSEMNVSTLELGDSALYLCASSSGGGPEQYFGPGTRLTVT.

V gene TRBV11-2 combines with J gene TRBJ2-7; D gene unclear. Trimming left V 2 bases short and J 2 bases short, with 7 bases between. Germline CDR1 is SGHAT and CDR2 is FQNNGV. CDR3 length equals 13 residues. The CDR3 sequence is CASSLLETYEQYF. CDR3 in DNA: TGTGCCAGCAGCTTACTAGAAACCTACGAGCAGTACTTC.

Written as DNA, the CDR3 is TGTGCCAGCAGAATTCTTAGATCGGGCACTGAAGCTTTCTTT. As protein: CASRILRSGTEAFF. The J gene is TRBJ1-1, the V gene TRBV28; D unresolved. Trimming cost V 6 bases and J 4 bases, with 15 bases left between them. Germline CDR1 is MDHEN and CDR2 is SYDVKM. The CDR3 covers 14 residues.

This clone was counted only a few times. Other nucleotide sequences from this sample produce the same CDR3. The chain links TRBV7-2 to TRBJ1-1; no firm D call. Trimming took off 5 bases at V and 1 base at J, with 8 bases between the two ends. The germline V gene has CDR1 SGHTA and CDR2 FQGNSA. The CDR3 is 13 residues long. The CDR3 DNA reads TGTGCCAGCAGCCTGACGGAGAACACTGAAGCTTTCTTT. This codes for CASSLTENTEAFF.

Notes on this clone: The identical CDR3 is also encoded by other nucleotide sequences in the sample. The chain is built from TRBV6-1 and TRBJ2-3, with 11 bases fitting TRBD2. Germline V lookup: CDR1 MNHNS, CDR2 SASEGT. V was clipped by 2 bases and J by 1 base; unmatched bases: 2. The CDR3 spans 16 residues. This chain's CDR3 is CASSETTSGGTDTQYF. The CDR3 coding sequence is TGTGCCAGCAGTGAAACGACTAGCGGGGGCACAGATACGCAGTATTTT.

The chain combines TRBV5-1 with TRBJ2-1, with 11 bases that match TRBD2. Trimming at V came to 0 bases and at J to 9 bases, leaving 2 bases not matched to a gene. This CDR3 is 14 amino acids long. Germline values: CDR1 SGHRS, CDR2 YFSETQ. CDR3 in DNA: TGCGCCAGCAGCTTGGCTCTAGCGGGGGGTGAGCAGTTCTTC. This gives the protein CASSLALAGGEQFF.

The chain carries TRBV19 and TRBJ1-5; TRBD1 agrees at 7 bases. Germline V gives CDR1 LNHDA, CDR2 SQIVND (reference sequence). The CDR3 runs 16 residues. V shed 3 bases, J shed 4 bases, and the junction held 9 bases outside the gene matches. CDR3 sequence (DNA): TGTGCCAGTAGTATGTATGGCGGGACAGCTAATCAGCCCCAGCATTTT. Translated, it gives CASSMYGGTANQPQHF.

J is TRBJ2-7 and V is TRBV6-6, with TRBD1 matching over 8 bases. This CDR3 is 14 amino acids long. With V trimmed by 6 bases and J by 2 bases, 6 bases remained unmatched. In germline, CDR1 is MNHNY, CDR2 SVGAGI (reference sequence). The CDR3 region has the DNA TGTGCCAGCAGACGACAGGGGCGAGCCTACGAGCAGTACTTC. This translates into CASRRQGRAYEQYF.

The DNA for the CDR3 is TGTGCCACCAGCAGGGACAGGACGGCAACTAATGAAAAACTGTTTTTT. Protein product: CATSRDRTATNEKLFF. V and J are TRBV15 and TRBJ1-4, with 7 nucleotides matching TRBD1. Germline assignment: CDR1 LNHNV and CDR2 YYDKDF (reference sequence). The CDR3 is 16 amino acids. V dropped 3 bases and J dropped 0; count of bases not matched to a gene: 4. Looking up the rest from reference TRBV15 and TRBJ1-4 gives the full variable domain: DAMVIQNPRYQVTQFGKPVTLSCSQTLNHNVMYWYQQKSSQAPKLLFHYYDKDFNNEADTPDNFQSRRPNTSFCFLDIRSPGLGDTAMYLCATSRDRTATNEKLFFGSGTQLSVL.

CDR3 residues: CASKAWTGGVEKLFF. The CDR3 bases are TGTGCCAGCAAAGCCTGGACAGGGGGCGTAGAAAAACTGTTTTTT. The chain recombines TRBV25-1 with TRBJ1-4; 11 positions match TRBD1. Germline loops: CDR1 MGHDK, CDR2 SYGVNS. This CDR3 region has 15 residues. V shed 7 bases, J shed 8 bases, and the junction held 9 bases outside the gene matches.

This chain joins TRBV7-3 and TRBJ1-2; unclear D gene. V was pared by 5 bases and J by 6 bases, with 10 bases between. Looked up from germline, CDR1 is SGHTA and CDR2 is FQGTGA. The CDR3 is made up of 12 amino acids. CDR3 coding DNA: TGTGCCAGCAGCGATCTGGATGATGGCTACACCTTC. Its protein product is CASSDLDDGYTF.

The chain has TRBV19 and TRBJ2-3, with TRBD2 identical over 16 bases. Germline V gene lookup returns CDR1 LNHDA and CDR2 SQIVND (reference sequence). There are 15 residues in the CDR3. With 10 bases clipped from V and 4 bases from J, the junction kept 5 bases outside the gene matches. The CDR3 nucleotides read TGTGCCACCGGGACTAGCGGGGGGGAGGCAGATACGCAGTATTTT. This gives the protein CATGTSGGEADTQYF.

With respect to this clone: The junction departs from germline at one end; a sequencing error may be responsible. This chain joins TRBV7-7 and TRBJ2-2, with 7 bases that match TRBD1. This CDR3 is 14 amino acids long. CDR1 and CDR2 (germline): SSHAT, FNYEAQ (reference sequence). DNA of the CDR3: TGTGCTAGCAGCTTCCAACAGGGGTCGCGAGAGCTGTTTTTT. It is translated as CASSFQQGSRELFF.

The rearrangement uses TRBV7-6 and TRBJ1-1; no clear D. From germline, CDR1 is SGHVS and CDR2 FNYEAQ. This CDR3 is 13 amino acids long. V lost 5 bases to trimming and J lost 1 base, with 8 bases between them. CDR3 sequence reads: CASSPGKNTEAFF. The CDR3 DNA reads as TGTGCCAGCAGCCCCGGAAAGAACACTGAAGCTTTCTTT.